Sequencing of this TCR beta chain was carried out in a study of T cell repertoires in cytomegalovirus infection. Study context: The study used recently identified HLA-C-restricted and well-studied HLA-B-restricted CMV epitopes. Signatures in public TCR beta sequences pointed to both CMV infection and matching HLA type.

Remarks on this clonotype: The antigen is unknown.

Regarding the study as a whole: What dominated the ex vivo response were HLA-C-restricted CMV-specific TCR beta clonotypes.

MiXCR was run by TCRdb on the reads, yielding one entry per CDR3 protein. The sample gives 300,000 to 400,000 distinct CDR3 sequences, approximately 32% of which show up once; 20% is in the top ten. The ends lost 3 bases at V and 7 bases at J; junction bases unmatched: 6. Germline-derived CDR1 and CDR2 are SGHTS and YDEGEE. The CDR3 is 13 amino acids. J is TRBJ1-2 and V is TRBV5-8; 7 nucleotides match TRBD1. The specimen was cultured PBMCs, collected from culture after CMV antigen stimulation. The sequence came from a human donor in good health (CMV status not recorded). Some clones in this sample may be carry-over from other donors' samples. In DNA form, the CDR3 reads TGTGCCAGCAGCTCGAGGGGGCTACCTGGCTACACCTTC. It codes for CASSSRGLPGYTF.